The rows below give T cell receptor beta chains drawn from one sample of a study of cytomegalovirus exposure and HLA in healthy donors. Clones were read by immunoSEQ multiplex PCR, and TCRdb kept only the in-frame ones, dropping some. The table records fewer than 250,000 clones, around 80% of them present only once. Sequencing was carried out using PBMCs. These receptor sequences come from a woman aged 25 to 45 in good health and CMV-seropositive. CDR3s include the opening cysteine and the closing phenylalanine or tryptophan. A D gene is named only where the DNA matches it firmly. A row's size may be missing; if present it is once, few, many or a size class.

abundance: NA; j_gene: TRBJ1-5; v_gene: TRBV28; d_gene: NA; CDR3nt: TGTGCCAGCAGTTTTATCGCAAATCAGCCCCAGCATTTT; CDR3aa: CASSFIANQPQHF
abundance: NA; j_gene: TRBJ1-1; v_gene: TRBV29-1; d_gene: TRBD1; CDR3nt: TGCAGCGTTGAAAACAGGGGGGGCACTGAAGCTTTCTTT; CDR3aa: CSVENRGGTEAFF
abundance: few; j_gene: TRBJ2-6; v_gene: TRBV27; d_gene: TRBD2; CDR3nt: TGTGCCAGCAGTCGGGGGGGCTCTGGGGCCAACGTCCTGACTTTC; CDR3aa: CASSRGGSGANVLTF
abundance: few; j_gene: TRBJ1-1; v_gene: TRBV18; d_gene: NA; CDR3nt: TGTGCCAGCTCACCTAGGGTAGGGAACACTGAAGCTTTCTTT; CDR3aa: CASSPRVGNTEAFF
abundance: few; j_gene: TRBJ1-2; v_gene: TRBV14; d_gene: NA; CDR3nt: TGTGCCAGCAGCCAAGGTGCCGGTAACTATGGCTACACCTTC; CDR3aa: CASSQGAGNYGYTF
abundance: NA; j_gene: TRBJ2-1; v_gene: TRBV6-5; d_gene: TRBD1; CDR3nt: TGTGCCAGCAGTTACTCCGACAGGGTAGCCCCCAATGAGCAGTTCTTC; CDR3aa: CASSYSDRVAPNEQFF
abundance: NA; j_gene: TRBJ1-1; v_gene: TRBV29-1; d_gene: TRBD1; CDR3nt: TGCAGCTTCGGGACAGGGGATCCAGCTTTCTTT; CDR3aa: CSFGTGDPAFF
abundance: NA; j_gene: TRBJ1-1; v_gene: TRBV7-3; d_gene: TRBD1; CDR3nt: TGTGCCAGCAGCTCAAGACAGGGCACTGAAGCTTTCTTT; CDR3aa: CASSSRQGTEAFF
abundance: NA; j_gene: TRBJ1-5; v_gene: TRBV7-2; d_gene: NA; CDR3nt: TGTGCCAGCAGCTTGGACGGGAATCAGCCCCAGCATTTT; CDR3aa: CASSLDGNQPQHF
abundance: NA; j_gene: TRBJ1-4; v_gene: TRBV30; d_gene: TRBD1; CDR3nt: TGTGCCGCCCACCGGGACAGGGTAGGGGCTAATAATGAAAAACTGTTTTTT; CDR3aa: CAAHRDRVGANNEKLFF
abundance: few; j_gene: TRBJ2-1; v_gene: TRBV10-1; d_gene: NA; CDR3nt: TGCGCCAGCAGTGAGTCCGGCAATGAGCAGTTCTTC; CDR3aa: CASSESGNEQFF
abundance: NA; j_gene: TRBJ2-5; v_gene: TRBV5-1; d_gene: NA; CDR3nt: TGCGCCAGCAGCTTGGGACAGAGAACGCAAGAGACCCAGTACTTC; CDR3aa: CASSLGQRTQETQYF
abundance: NA; j_gene: TRBJ2-1; v_gene: TRBV4-1; d_gene: TRBD2; CDR3nt: TGCGCCAGCAGCCGATTATTATCCGGACCGGGAGGAGTTGAGCAGTTCTTC; CDR3aa: CASSRLLSGPGGVEQFF
abundance: NA; j_gene: TRBJ1-5; v_gene: TRBV7-8; d_gene: TRBD1; CDR3nt: TGTGCCAGCAGCAATTCCTATCTGAGGGACAGCCGCAATCAGCCCCAGCATTTT; CDR3aa: CASSNSYLRDSRNQPQHF
abundance: once; j_gene: TRBJ2-5; v_gene: TRBV5-1; d_gene: TRBD1; CDR3nt: TGCGCCAGCAGTACAGGGGATTTAGAGACCCAGTACTTC; CDR3aa: CASSTGDLETQYF
abundance: NA; j_gene: TRBJ1-1; v_gene: TRBV18; d_gene: NA; CDR3nt: TGTGCCAGCTCACCGGATCGGGGACACCTTCCCGCGAACACTGAAGCTTTCTTT; CDR3aa: CASSPDRGHLPANTEAFF
abundance: NA; j_gene: TRBJ2-1; v_gene: TRBV7-9; d_gene: TRBD2; CDR3nt: TGTGCCAGCAGCTCGGATAAAGCGGGAGACGACGATGAGCAGTTCTTC; CDR3aa: CASSSDKAGDDDEQFF
abundance: NA; j_gene: TRBJ1-3; v_gene: TRBV18; d_gene: NA; CDR3nt: TGTGCCAGCTCACCACCCCCCAGTAGGGATGGAAACACCATATATTTT; CDR3aa: CASSPPPSRDGNTIYF
abundance: NA; j_gene: TRBJ1-2; v_gene: TRBV28; d_gene: TRBD1; CDR3nt: TGTGCCAGCAGTTTAGCAGGGGGCGCCTATGGCTACACCTTC; CDR3aa: CASSLAGGAYGYTF
abundance: NA; j_gene: TRBJ1-2; v_gene: TRBV29-1; d_gene: TRBD1; CDR3nt: TGCAGCGGAGCCACAGGGGGCGCATTGCCTGGCTACACCTTC; CDR3aa: CSGATGGALPGYTF
abundance: NA; j_gene: TRBJ1-2; v_gene: TRBV7-6; d_gene: NA; CDR3nt: TGTGCCAGCAGCCCGGACCGAGAAAATGGCTACACCTTC; CDR3aa: CASSPDRENGYTF
abundance: few; j_gene: TRBJ2-7; v_gene: TRBV6-1; d_gene: TRBD2; CDR3nt: TGTGCCAGCAGTGAACGAGCGGGAGAGTCCTACGAGCAGTACTTC; CDR3aa: CASSERAGESYEQYF
abundance: NA; j_gene: TRBJ2-7; v_gene: TRBV27; d_gene: TRBD2; CDR3nt: TGTGCCATCGCCGTAAGGGCTAGCGGGAGCTCCTACGAGCAGTACTTC; CDR3aa: CAIAVRASGSSYEQYF
abundance: NA; j_gene: TRBJ2-2; v_gene: TRBV10-1; d_gene: TRBD1; CDR3nt: TGCGCCAGCAGTGACTCCGGGACAGGGAACACCGGGGAGCTGTTTTTT; CDR3aa: CASSDSGTGNTGELFF
abundance: few; j_gene: TRBJ2-7; v_gene: TRBV5-1; d_gene: NA; CDR3nt: TGCGCCAGCAGCTTTACTAGCACCGCCTACGAGCAGTACTTC; CDR3aa: CASSFTSTAYEQYF
abundance: NA; j_gene: TRBJ2-2; v_gene: TRBV2; d_gene: TRBD2; CDR3nt: TGTGCCAGCAGCAGGACTAGTCCCGGGGAGCTGTTTTTT; CDR3aa: CASSRTSPGELFF
abundance: NA; j_gene: TRBJ1-1; v_gene: TRBV6-1; d_gene: NA; CDR3nt: TGTGCCAGCTATGATCAGGGGACGAACACTGAAGCTTTCTTT; CDR3aa: CASYDQGTNTEAFF
abundance: few; j_gene: TRBJ2-5; v_gene: TRBV5-1; d_gene: NA; CDR3nt: TGCGCCAGCAGCTTGGCCGGGGAGACCCAGTACTTC; CDR3aa: CASSLAGETQYF
abundance: NA; j_gene: TRBJ1-2; v_gene: TRBV2; d_gene: NA; CDR3nt: TGTGCCAGCATTGGGGGTCAGAACTATGGCTACACCTTC; CDR3aa: CASIGGQNYGYTF
abundance: NA; j_gene: TRBJ2-7; v_gene: TRBV5-5; d_gene: NA; CDR3nt: TGTGCCAGCAGCTTGGACTTCTACGAGCAGTACTTC; CDR3aa: CASSLDFYEQYF
abundance: NA; j_gene: TRBJ2-7; v_gene: TRBV4-1; d_gene: NA; CDR3nt: TGCGCCAGCAGCCTCCGGGCCCAGGACGAGCAGTACTTC; CDR3aa: CASSLRAQDEQYF
abundance: NA; j_gene: TRBJ1-2; v_gene: TRBV6-6; d_gene: NA; CDR3nt: TGTGCCAGCAGACTGGACGGGGACTATGGCTACACCTTC; CDR3aa: CASRLDGDYGYTF
abundance: NA; j_gene: TRBJ1-1; v_gene: TRBV2; d_gene: NA; CDR3nt: TGTGCCAGCAACGGCGGTAGGGCTTTCTTT; CDR3aa: CASNGGRAFF
abundance: NA; j_gene: TRBJ1-1; v_gene: TRBV29-1; d_gene: NA; CDR3nt: TGCAGCGTGAAATACGGGGACACTGAAGCTTTCTTT; CDR3aa: CSVKYGDTEAFF
abundance: NA; j_gene: TRBJ2-7; v_gene: TRBV6-1; d_gene: NA; CDR3nt: TGTGCCAGCATATCTCGGGGGTACGAGCAGTACTTC; CDR3aa: CASISRGYEQYF
abundance: NA; j_gene: TRBJ1-2; v_gene: TRBV4-1; d_gene: TRBD1; CDR3nt: TGCGCCAGCAGCCAAGCTCGGGGACAGGGAGCGGGGGGCTACACCTTC; CDR3aa: CASSQARGQGAGGYTF
abundance: NA; j_gene: TRBJ2-7; v_gene: TRBV6-5; d_gene: TRBD2; CDR3nt: TGTGCCAGCAGTACTGGGGGAGGGACTTCCTACGAGCAGTACTTC; CDR3aa: CASSTGGGTSYEQYF
abundance: NA; j_gene: TRBJ2-7; v_gene: TRBV30; d_gene: NA; CDR3nt: TGTGCCTGGAGTGTAACGGAGGAGCAGTACTTC; CDR3aa: CAWSVTEEQYF
abundance: once; j_gene: TRBJ2-6; v_gene: TRBV25-1; d_gene: NA; CDR3nt: TGTGCCAGCAGTGAAGCCTTCTCTGGGGCCAACGTCCTGACTTTC; CDR3aa: CASSEAFSGANVLTF
abundance: NA; j_gene: TRBJ2-3; v_gene: TRBV6-5; d_gene: TRBD2; CDR3nt: TGTGCCAGCAGTTACGCAGCGGGAAGGATAGATACGCAGTATTTT; CDR3aa: CASSYAAGRIDTQYF